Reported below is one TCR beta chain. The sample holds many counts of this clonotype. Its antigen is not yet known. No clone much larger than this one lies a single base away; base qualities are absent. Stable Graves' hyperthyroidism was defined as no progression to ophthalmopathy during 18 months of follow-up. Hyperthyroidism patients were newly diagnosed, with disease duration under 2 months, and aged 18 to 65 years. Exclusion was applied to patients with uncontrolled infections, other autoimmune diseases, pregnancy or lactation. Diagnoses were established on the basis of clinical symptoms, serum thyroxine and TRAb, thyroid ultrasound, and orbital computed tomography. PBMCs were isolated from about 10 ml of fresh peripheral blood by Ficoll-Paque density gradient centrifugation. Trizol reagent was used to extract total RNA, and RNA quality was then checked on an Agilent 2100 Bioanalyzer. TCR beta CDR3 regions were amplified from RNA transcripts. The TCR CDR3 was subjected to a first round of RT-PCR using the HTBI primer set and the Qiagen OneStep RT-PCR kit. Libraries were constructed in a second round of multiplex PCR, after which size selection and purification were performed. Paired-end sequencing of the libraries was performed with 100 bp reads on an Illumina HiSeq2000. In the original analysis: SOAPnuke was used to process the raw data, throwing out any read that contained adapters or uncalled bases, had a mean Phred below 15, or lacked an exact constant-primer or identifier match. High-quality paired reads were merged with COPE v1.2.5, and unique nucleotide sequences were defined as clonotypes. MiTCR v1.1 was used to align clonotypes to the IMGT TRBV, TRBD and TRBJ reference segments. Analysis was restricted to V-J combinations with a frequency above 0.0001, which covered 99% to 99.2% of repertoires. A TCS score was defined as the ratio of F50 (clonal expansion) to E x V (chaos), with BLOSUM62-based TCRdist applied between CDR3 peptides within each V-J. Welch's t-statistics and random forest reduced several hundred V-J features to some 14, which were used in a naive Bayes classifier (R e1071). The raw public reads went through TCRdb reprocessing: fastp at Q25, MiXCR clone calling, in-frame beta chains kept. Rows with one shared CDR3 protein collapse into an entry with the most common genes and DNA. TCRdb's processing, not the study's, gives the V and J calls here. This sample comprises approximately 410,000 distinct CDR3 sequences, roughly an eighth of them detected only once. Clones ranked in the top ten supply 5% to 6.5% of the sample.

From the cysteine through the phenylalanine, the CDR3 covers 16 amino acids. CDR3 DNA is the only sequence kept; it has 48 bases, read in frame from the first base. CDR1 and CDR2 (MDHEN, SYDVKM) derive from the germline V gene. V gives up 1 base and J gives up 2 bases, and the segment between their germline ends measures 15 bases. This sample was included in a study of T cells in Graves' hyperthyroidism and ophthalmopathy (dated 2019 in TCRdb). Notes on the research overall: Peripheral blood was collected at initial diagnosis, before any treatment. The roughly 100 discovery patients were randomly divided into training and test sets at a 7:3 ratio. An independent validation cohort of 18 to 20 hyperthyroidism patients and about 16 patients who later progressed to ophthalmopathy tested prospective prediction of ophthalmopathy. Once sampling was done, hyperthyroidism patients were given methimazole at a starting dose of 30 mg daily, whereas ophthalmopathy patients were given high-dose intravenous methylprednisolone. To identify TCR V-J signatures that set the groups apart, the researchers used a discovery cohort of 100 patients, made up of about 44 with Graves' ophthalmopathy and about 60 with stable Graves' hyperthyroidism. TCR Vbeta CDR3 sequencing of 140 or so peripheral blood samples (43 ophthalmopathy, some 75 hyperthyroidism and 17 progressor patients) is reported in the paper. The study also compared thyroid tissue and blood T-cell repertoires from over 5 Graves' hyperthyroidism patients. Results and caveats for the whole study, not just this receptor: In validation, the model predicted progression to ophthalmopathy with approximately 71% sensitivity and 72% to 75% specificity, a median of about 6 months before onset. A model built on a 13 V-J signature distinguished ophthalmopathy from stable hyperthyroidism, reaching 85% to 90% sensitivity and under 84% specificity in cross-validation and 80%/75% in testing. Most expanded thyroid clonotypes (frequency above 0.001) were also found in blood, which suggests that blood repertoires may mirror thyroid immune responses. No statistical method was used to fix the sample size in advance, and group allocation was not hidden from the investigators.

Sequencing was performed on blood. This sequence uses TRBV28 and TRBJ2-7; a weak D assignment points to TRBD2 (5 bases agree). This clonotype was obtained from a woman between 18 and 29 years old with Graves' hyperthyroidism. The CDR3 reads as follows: CASSLFQRLPAYEQYF. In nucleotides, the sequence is TGTGCCAGCAGTTTATTTCAGCGGCTCCCGGCCTACGAGCAGTACTTC.